Listed below are T cell receptor beta chains from one sample, sequenced in a study of shared clonotypes between healthy human individuals. The data were produced by immunoSEQ multiplex PCR, yet TCRdb's version contains in-frame clones alone and is incomplete. In the table there are some 2 million clones, about 95% of which are singletons. The specimen was naive CD8+ T cells sorted from blood. These TCRs come from a man younger than 30 in good health. The CDR3 runs from the conserved cysteine through the conserved F or W. Each record gives: clone size, J gene, V gene, D gene, CDR3 protein, CDR3 DNA. D genes are given only for firm matches. Some rows have no size entry. The others give once, few or many, or a class for an expanded clone.

abundance: NA; j_gene: TRBJ2-3; v_gene: TRBV7-9; d_gene: NA; CDR3aa: CASSFRVSTDTQYF; CDR3nt: TGTGCCAGCAGCTTTCGCGTCTCCACAGATACGCAGTATTTT
abundance: NA; j_gene: TRBJ2-3; v_gene: TRBV4-1; d_gene: TRBD1; CDR3aa: CASSPDRGDQYF; CDR3nt: TGCGCCAGCAGCCCGGACAGGGGGGACCAGTATTTT
abundance: NA; j_gene: TRBJ2-7; v_gene: TRBV13; d_gene: NA; CDR3aa: CASSGRVYEQYF; CDR3nt: TGTGCCAGCAGCGGCAGGGTTTACGAGCAGTACTTC
abundance: once; j_gene: TRBJ2-7; v_gene: TRBV18; d_gene: TRBD1; CDR3aa: CASSPGQGSYEQYF; CDR3nt: TGTGCCAGCTCACCTGGACAGGGCTCCTACGAGCAGTACTTC
abundance: NA; j_gene: TRBJ1-6; v_gene: TRBV23-1; d_gene: TRBD1; CDR3aa: CASSQQTGPNSPLHF; CDR3nt: TGCGCCAGCAGTCAACAGACAGGGCCAAATTCACCCCTCCACTTT
abundance: NA; j_gene: TRBJ2-1; v_gene: TRBV27; d_gene: NA; CDR3aa: CASSPENRPEQFF; CDR3nt: TGTGCCAGCAGTCCAGAGAACAGGCCTGAGCAGTTCTTC
abundance: NA; j_gene: TRBJ1-5; v_gene: TRBV27; d_gene: NA; CDR3aa: CASSPDRNDQPQHF; CDR3nt: TGTGCCAGCAGCCCCGACAGGAATGACCAGCCCCAGCATTTT
abundance: NA; j_gene: TRBJ2-7; v_gene: TRBV27; d_gene: NA; CDR3aa: CASRPLYSGYEQYF; CDR3nt: TGTGCCAGCCGTCCCCTGTACTCCGGCTACGAGCAGTACTTC
abundance: NA; j_gene: TRBJ2-7; v_gene: TRBV5-5; d_gene: NA; CDR3aa: CASSFGGNEQYF; CDR3nt: TGTGCCAGCAGCTTTGGAGGCAACGAGCAGTACTTC
abundance: NA; j_gene: TRBJ2-5; v_gene: TRBV6-1; d_gene: NA; CDR3aa: CASSELTGTQYQETQYF; CDR3nt: TGTGCCAGCAGTGAACTAACCGGGACCCAATACCAAGAGACCCAGTACTTC
abundance: NA; j_gene: TRBJ2-7; v_gene: TRBV27; d_gene: NA; CDR3aa: CASSWGDSYEQYF; CDR3nt: TGTGCCAGCAGTTGGGGCGACTCCTACGAGCAGTACTTC
abundance: NA; j_gene: TRBJ2-1; v_gene: TRBV27; d_gene: NA; CDR3aa: CASSSPQVGYYNEQFF; CDR3nt: TGTGCCAGCAGTTCTCCCCAGGTAGGCTATTACAATGAGCAGTTCTTC
abundance: NA; j_gene: TRBJ2-7; v_gene: TRBV9; d_gene: TRBD2; CDR3aa: CASSAGGSGGLSYEQYF; CDR3nt: TGTGCCAGCAGCGCGGGAGGGTCGGGAGGCCTTTCCTACGAGCAGTACTTC
abundance: NA; j_gene: TRBJ1-2; v_gene: TRBV4-2; d_gene: NA; CDR3aa: CASSQDLRDGYTF; CDR3nt: TGTGCCAGCAGCCAAGATCTAAGAGATGGCTACACCTTC
abundance: NA; j_gene: TRBJ2-2; v_gene: TRBV29-1; d_gene: NA; CDR3aa: CSVELGTGELFF; CDR3nt: TGCAGCGTTGAACTCGGTACCGGGGAGCTGTTTTTT
abundance: NA; j_gene: TRBJ2-7; v_gene: TRBV21-1; d_gene: NA; CDR3aa: CASNVDRDSYEQYF; CDR3nt: TGTGCCAGCAACGTCGACAGGGATTCCTACGAGCAGTACTTC
abundance: NA; j_gene: TRBJ1-2; v_gene: TRBV28; d_gene: NA; CDR3aa: CASSLTAYGYTF; CDR3nt: TGTGCCAGCAGTTTAACAGCCTATGGCTACACCTTC
abundance: NA; j_gene: TRBJ1-1; v_gene: TRBV28; d_gene: TRBD1; CDR3aa: CASSWGQLSGDTEAFF; CDR3nt: TGTGCCAGCAGCTGGGGACAGCTCTCTGGGGACACTGAAGCTTTCTTT
abundance: NA; j_gene: TRBJ1-6; v_gene: TRBV30; d_gene: NA; CDR3aa: CAWSDGSRASNSPLHF; CDR3nt: TGTGCCTGGAGTGACGGGAGTCGGGCGAGTAATTCACCCCTCCACTTT
abundance: NA; j_gene: TRBJ2-7; v_gene: TRBV5-6; d_gene: NA; CDR3aa: CASSLYDPGPYEQYF; CDR3nt: TGTGCCAGCAGCTTGTATGATCCGGGGCCGTACGAGCAGTACTTC
abundance: NA; j_gene: TRBJ2-7; v_gene: TRBV5-4; d_gene: NA; CDR3aa: CASSFGSGLANEQYF; CDR3nt: TGTGCCAGCAGCTTTGGGAGCGGGCTAGCGAACGAGCAGTACTTC
abundance: NA; j_gene: TRBJ2-1; v_gene: TRBV5-8; d_gene: NA; CDR3aa: CASSLFGLYNEQFF; CDR3nt: TGTGCCAGCAGCTTATTCGGGCTCTACAATGAGCAGTTCTTC
abundance: NA; j_gene: TRBJ2-5; v_gene: TRBV7-3; d_gene: NA; CDR3aa: CASSLTQGRWETQYF; CDR3nt: TGTGCCAGCAGCTTAACCCAGGGGCGTTGGGAGACCCAGTACTTC
abundance: NA; j_gene: TRBJ1-1; v_gene: TRBV7-9; d_gene: NA; CDR3aa: CASTGGTEAFF; CDR3nt: TGTGCCAGCACCGGGGGGACTGAAGCTTTCTTT
abundance: NA; j_gene: TRBJ2-5; v_gene: TRBV29-1; d_gene: TRBD1; CDR3aa: CSAEKGGTGVFLQETQYF; CDR3nt: TGCAGCGCTGAAAAAGGCGGGACAGGGGTTTTTTTACAAGAGACCCAGTACTTC
abundance: NA; j_gene: TRBJ2-1; v_gene: TRBV7-2; d_gene: TRBD2; CDR3aa: CASSLEAGPLYNEQFF; CDR3nt: TGTGCCAGCAGCTTAGAAGCGGGACCACTCTACAATGAGCAGTTCTTC
abundance: NA; j_gene: TRBJ1-4; v_gene: TRBV28; d_gene: NA; CDR3aa: CASSLRGRGEKLFF; CDR3nt: TGTGCCAGCAGTTTACGAGGAAGGGGTGAAAAACTGTTTTTT
abundance: NA; j_gene: TRBJ2-7; v_gene: TRBV28; d_gene: NA; CDR3aa: CASSLSDAPYEQYF; CDR3nt: TGTGCCAGCAGTTTAAGTGACGCTCCCTACGAGCAGTACTTC
abundance: NA; j_gene: TRBJ2-7; v_gene: TRBV9; d_gene: NA; CDR3aa: CASSVTPGIGGGTGEQYF; CDR3nt: TGTGCCAGCAGCGTAACTCCAGGTATAGGTGGGGGTACGGGGGAGCAGTACTTC
abundance: once; j_gene: TRBJ1-2; v_gene: TRBV7-9; d_gene: NA; CDR3aa: CASSPKEGVMYGYTF; CDR3nt: TGTGCCAGCAGCCCCAAGGAGGGGGTTATGTATGGCTACACCTTC
abundance: NA; j_gene: TRBJ2-7; v_gene: TRBV25-1; d_gene: NA; CDR3aa: CASSGTVYYEQYF; CDR3nt: TGTGCCAGCAGTGGGACAGTTTACTACGAGCAGTACTTC
abundance: NA; j_gene: TRBJ1-2; v_gene: TRBV28; d_gene: NA; CDR3aa: CASSPLTQGPTNYGYTF; CDR3nt: TGTGCCAGCAGCCCCCTCACACAGGGCCCCACTAACTATGGCTACACCTTC
abundance: NA; j_gene: TRBJ2-5; v_gene: TRBV6-1; d_gene: NA; CDR3aa: CASRGGAGWETQYF; CDR3nt: TGTGCCAGCAGGGGGGGTGCGGGTTGGGAGACCCAGTACTTC
abundance: NA; j_gene: TRBJ2-7; v_gene: TRBV7-8; d_gene: NA; CDR3aa: CASSTGPTYEQYF; CDR3nt: TGTGCCAGCAGTACCGGGCCCACCTACGAGCAGTACTTC
abundance: NA; j_gene: TRBJ1-5; v_gene: TRBV27; d_gene: NA; CDR3aa: CASSRTGSNQPQHF; CDR3nt: TGTGCCAGCAGCAGAACAGGGAGCAATCAGCCCCAGCATTTT
abundance: few; j_gene: TRBJ2-2; v_gene: TRBV13; d_gene: TRBD2; CDR3aa: CASHPGTSGPNTGELFF; CDR3nt: TGTGCCAGCCACCCGGGGACTAGCGGGCCGAACACCGGGGAGCTGTTTTTT
abundance: NA; j_gene: TRBJ1-2; v_gene: TRBV6-5; d_gene: NA; CDR3aa: CAGRGRNKYGYTF; CDR3nt: TGTGCCGGAAGGGGCAGAAATAAGTATGGCTACACCTTC
abundance: NA; j_gene: TRBJ2-1; v_gene: TRBV27; d_gene: TRBD1; CDR3aa: CASSYTTGGHYNEQFF; CDR3nt: TGTGCCAGCAGTTATACGACAGGGGGCCACTACAATGAGCAGTTCTTC
abundance: NA; j_gene: TRBJ2-2; v_gene: TRBV5-6; d_gene: NA; CDR3aa: CASSSGSSTGELFF; CDR3nt: TGTGCCAGCAGCTCCGGTAGTTCCACCGGGGAGCTGTTTTTT
abundance: NA; j_gene: TRBJ2-1; v_gene: TRBV4-1; d_gene: NA; CDR3aa: CASSQTHNEQFF; CDR3nt: TGCGCCAGCAGCCAGACCCATAATGAGCAGTTCTTC
abundance: NA; j_gene: TRBJ1-1; v_gene: TRBV6-6; d_gene: NA; CDR3aa: CASSYSGGGSEAFF; CDR3nt: TGTGCCAGCAGTTACTCGGGGGGCGGGTCGGAAGCTTTCTTT
abundance: NA; j_gene: TRBJ2-7; v_gene: TRBV5-1; d_gene: NA; CDR3aa: CASSLAGTPGHEQYF; CDR3nt: TGCGCCAGCAGCTTGGCCGGGACTCCAGGGCACGAGCAGTACTTC
abundance: NA; j_gene: TRBJ2-7; v_gene: TRBV7-9; d_gene: TRBD1; CDR3aa: CASRDRAYEQYF; CDR3nt: TGTGCCAGCAGAGACAGGGCGTACGAGCAGTACTTC
abundance: NA; j_gene: TRBJ2-5; v_gene: TRBV13; d_gene: TRBD1; CDR3aa: CASSTGGLETQYF; CDR3nt: TGTGCCAGCAGTACAGGGGGCTTGGAGACCCAGTACTTC
abundance: NA; j_gene: TRBJ2-3; v_gene: TRBV5-4; d_gene: NA; CDR3aa: CASSLGSGTDTQYF; CDR3nt: TGTGCCAGCAGCTTGGGTAGCGGCACAGATACGCAGTATTTT
abundance: NA; j_gene: TRBJ2-3; v_gene: TRBV7-2; d_gene: TRBD2; CDR3aa: CASRGLELTQYF; CDR3nt: TGTGCCAGTCGGGGACTAGAACTTACGCAGTATTTT
abundance: NA; j_gene: TRBJ1-2; v_gene: TRBV6-1; d_gene: NA; CDR3aa: CASSEDSWGHGANYGYTF; CDR3nt: TGTGCCAGCAGTGAAGACAGTTGGGGACACGGTGCTAACTATGGCTACACCTTC
abundance: NA; j_gene: TRBJ2-2; v_gene: TRBV27; d_gene: NA; CDR3aa: CASSLSVGDFGRAGELFF; CDR3nt: TGTGCCAGCAGTTTATCGGTCGGGGATTTCGGACGGGCCGGGGAGCTGTTTTTT
abundance: NA; j_gene: TRBJ1-1; v_gene: TRBV5-4; d_gene: NA; CDR3aa: CASSLDVFNTEAFF; CDR3nt: TGTGCCAGCAGCTTGGATGTTTTCAACACTGAAGCTTTCTTT
abundance: NA; j_gene: TRBJ2-1; v_gene: TRBV4-1; d_gene: TRBD2; CDR3aa: CASSQAGGPSYNEQFF; CDR3nt: TGCGCCAGCAGCCAAGCGGGAGGCCCCTCCTACAATGAGCAGTTCTTC
abundance: NA; j_gene: TRBJ2-7; v_gene: TRBV7-9; d_gene: TRBD2; CDR3aa: CASSLDRLAEHSYEQYF; CDR3nt: TGTGCCAGCAGCTTAGATAGACTAGCGGAACACTCCTACGAGCAGTACTTC
abundance: NA; j_gene: TRBJ1-2; v_gene: TRBV9; d_gene: NA; CDR3aa: CASSLGRDGANYGYTF; CDR3nt: TGTGCCAGCAGCCTAGGGAGGGACGGAGCTAACTATGGCTACACCTTC
abundance: NA; j_gene: TRBJ2-7; v_gene: TRBV5-1; d_gene: NA; CDR3aa: CASSLIANEQYF; CDR3nt: TGCGCCAGCAGCTTGATAGCGAACGAGCAGTACTTC
abundance: NA; j_gene: TRBJ1-2; v_gene: TRBV29-1; d_gene: NA; CDR3aa: CSVEPPSGGYTF; CDR3nt: TGCAGCGTTGAACCCCCCTCGGGCGGCTACACCTTC
abundance: NA; j_gene: TRBJ1-4; v_gene: TRBV2; d_gene: NA; CDR3aa: CASSSGYENEKLFF; CDR3nt: TGTGCCAGCAGCTCCGGGTACGAGAATGAAAAACTGTTTTTT
abundance: NA; j_gene: TRBJ2-5; v_gene: TRBV28; d_gene: NA; CDR3aa: CASSLVSKETQYF; CDR3nt: TGTGCCAGCAGTTTGGTCAGTAAAGAGACCCAGTACTTC
abundance: NA; j_gene: TRBJ2-3; v_gene: TRBV9; d_gene: TRBD1; CDR3aa: CASSPGTGADTQYF; CDR3nt: TGTGCCAGCAGCCCAGGGACAGGGGCGGATACGCAGTATTTT
abundance: NA; j_gene: TRBJ2-7; v_gene: TRBV5-1; d_gene: NA; CDR3aa: CASSLDWDPIYEQYF; CDR3nt: TGCGCCAGCAGCTTGGATTGGGACCCGATCTACGAGCAGTACTTC